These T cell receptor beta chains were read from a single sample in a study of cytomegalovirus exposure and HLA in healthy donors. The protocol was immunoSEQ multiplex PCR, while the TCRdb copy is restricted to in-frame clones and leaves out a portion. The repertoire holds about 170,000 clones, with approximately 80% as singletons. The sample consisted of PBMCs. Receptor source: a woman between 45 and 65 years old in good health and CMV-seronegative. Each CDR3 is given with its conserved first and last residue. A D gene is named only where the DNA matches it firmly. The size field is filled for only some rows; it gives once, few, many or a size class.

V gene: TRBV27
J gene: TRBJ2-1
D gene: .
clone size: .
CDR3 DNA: TGTGCCAGCAGTTTCCCCGGTTTCAATGAGCAGTTCTTC
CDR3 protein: CASSFPGFNEQFF

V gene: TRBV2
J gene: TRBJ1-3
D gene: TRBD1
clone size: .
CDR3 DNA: TGTGCCAGCAGCCGCCCGGGACAGGGGATGTCTGGAAACACCATATATTTT
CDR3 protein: CASSRPGQGMSGNTIYF

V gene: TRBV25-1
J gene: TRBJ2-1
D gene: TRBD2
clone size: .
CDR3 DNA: TGTGCCAGCAGGCCTAGCGGTTACAATGAGCAGTTCTTC
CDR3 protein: CASRPSGYNEQFF

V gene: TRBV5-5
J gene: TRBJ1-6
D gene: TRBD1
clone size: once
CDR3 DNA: TGTGCCAGCAGCCGGGGACAGGGGAGCTCACCCCTCCACTTT
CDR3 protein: CASSRGQGSSPLHF

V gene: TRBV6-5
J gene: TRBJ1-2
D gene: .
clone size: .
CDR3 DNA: TGTGCCAGCAGGTCCGAGGACTATGGCTACACCTTC
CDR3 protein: CASRSEDYGYTF

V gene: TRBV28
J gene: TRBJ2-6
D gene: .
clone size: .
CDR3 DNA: TGTGCCAGCCACCTCGGGGGCTCTGGGGCCAACGTCCTGACTTTC
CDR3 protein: CASHLGGSGANVLTF

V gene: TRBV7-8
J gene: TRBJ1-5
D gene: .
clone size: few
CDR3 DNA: TGTGCCAGCAGCACCGCGGGGGGCGCGAGCAATCAGCCCCAGCATTTT
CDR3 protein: CASSTAGGASNQPQHF

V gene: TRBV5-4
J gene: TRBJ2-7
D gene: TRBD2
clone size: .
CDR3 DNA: TGTGCCAGCAGCCCAGGTAATAGCGGGAGTTCCTACGAGCAGTACTTC
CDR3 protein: CASSPGNSGSSYEQYF

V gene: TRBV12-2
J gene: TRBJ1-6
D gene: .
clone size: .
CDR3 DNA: TGTGCAAGTCGCTTAGGGGCAGGGGCCGTTTATAATTCACCCCTCCACTTT
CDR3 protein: CASRLGAGAVYNSPLHF

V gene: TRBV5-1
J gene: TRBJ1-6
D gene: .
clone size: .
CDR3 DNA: TGCGCCAGCAGCTTGGCCAGAGGCGGAGACTCACCCCTCCACTTT
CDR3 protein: CASSLARGGDSPLHF

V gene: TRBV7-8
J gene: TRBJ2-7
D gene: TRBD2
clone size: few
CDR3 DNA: TGTGCCAGCGCAGGGGGGACTAGCGGGAGCTCCTACGAGCAGTACTTC
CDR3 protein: CASAGGTSGSSYEQYF

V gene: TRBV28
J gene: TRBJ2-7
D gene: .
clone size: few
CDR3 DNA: TGTGCCAGCAGTTTCGGGCGGGGGCCAACACCGGATAACTACGAGCAGTACTTC
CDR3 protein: CASSFGRGPTPDNYEQYF

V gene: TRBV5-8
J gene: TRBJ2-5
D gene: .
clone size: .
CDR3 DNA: TGTGCCAGCAGCTTAGGACAAAGACAAGAGACCCAGTACTTC
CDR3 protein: CASSLGQRQETQYF

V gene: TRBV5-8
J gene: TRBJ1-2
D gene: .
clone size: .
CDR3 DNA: TGTGCCAGCAGCTTCGGCCCCGAGGAGTATGGCTACACCTTC
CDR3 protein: CASSFGPEEYGYTF

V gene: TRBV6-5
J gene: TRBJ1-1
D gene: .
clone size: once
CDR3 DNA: TGTGCCAGCAGTTACTCGCGGGGCTACAACACTGAAGCTTTCTTT
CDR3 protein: CASSYSRGYNTEAFF

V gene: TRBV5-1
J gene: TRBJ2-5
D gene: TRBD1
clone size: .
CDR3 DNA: TGCGCCAGCAGCACGGACAGGGAGCAAGAGACCCAGTACTTC
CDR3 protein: CASSTDREQETQYF

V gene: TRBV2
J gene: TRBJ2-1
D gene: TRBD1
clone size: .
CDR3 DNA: TGTGCCAGCAGGGGGGACAGGGCCCCCTACAATGAGCAGTTCTTC
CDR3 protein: CASRGDRAPYNEQFF

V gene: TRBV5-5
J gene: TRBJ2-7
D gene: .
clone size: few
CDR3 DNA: TGTGCCAGCAGCTGGGCCAGCAGCAATTCCTACGAGCAGTACTTC
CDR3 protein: CASSWASSNSYEQYF

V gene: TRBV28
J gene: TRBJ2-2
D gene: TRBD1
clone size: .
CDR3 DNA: TGTGCCAGCAGCGCGGGACAGGGGGCAGCGGTCACCGGGGAGCTGTTTTTT
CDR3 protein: CASSAGQGAAVTGELFF

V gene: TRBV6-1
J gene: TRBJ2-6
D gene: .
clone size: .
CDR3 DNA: TGTGCCAGCAGTGGTCTCTCTGGGGCCAACGTCCTGACTTTC
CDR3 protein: CASSGLSGANVLTF

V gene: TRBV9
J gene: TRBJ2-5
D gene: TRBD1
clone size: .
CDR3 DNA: TGTGCCAGCAGCAGAGGGGACAGGGGGCGGGAGACCCAGTACTTC
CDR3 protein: CASSRGDRGRETQYF

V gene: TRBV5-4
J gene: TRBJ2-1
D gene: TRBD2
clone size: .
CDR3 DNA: TGTGCCAGCAGCTTGGGATCGGCTAGCGGTTACAATGAGCAGTTCTTC
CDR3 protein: CASSLGSASGYNEQFF

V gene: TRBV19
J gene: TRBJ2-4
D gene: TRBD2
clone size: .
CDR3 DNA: TGTGCCAGTAGGCTCCTAGCGGCCTCGGGCATTCAGTACTTC
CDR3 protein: CASRLLAASGIQYF

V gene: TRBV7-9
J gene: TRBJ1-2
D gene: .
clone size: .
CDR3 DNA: TGTGCCAGCAGCTTAAGACAGGACTATGGCTACACCTTC
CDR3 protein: CASSLRQDYGYTF

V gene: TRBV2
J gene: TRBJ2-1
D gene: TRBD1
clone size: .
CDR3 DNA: TGTGCCAGCAGCGCCGGGACAGGGAATAATGAGCAGTTCTTC
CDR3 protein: CASSAGTGNNEQFF

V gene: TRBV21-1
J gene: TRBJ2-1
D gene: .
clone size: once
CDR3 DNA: TGTGCCAGCCTTAGTAGAGACAACATGGGAGATGAGCAGTTCTTC
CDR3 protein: CASLSRDNMGDEQFF

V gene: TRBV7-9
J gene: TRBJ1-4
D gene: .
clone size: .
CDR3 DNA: TGTGCCAGCAGTCTCGGTGAGCTTTTTGATGAAAAACTGTTTTTT
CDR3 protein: CASSLGELFDEKLFF

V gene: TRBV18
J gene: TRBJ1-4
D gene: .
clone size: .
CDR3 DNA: TGTGCCAGCTCACCACCGGACAGACGACGAGAAAAACTGTTTTTT
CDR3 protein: CASSPPDRRREKLFF

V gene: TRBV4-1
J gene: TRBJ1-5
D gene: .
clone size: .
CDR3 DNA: TGCGCCAGCAGCCAAGAGGGTCAGGGGAGCAATCAGCCCCAGCATTTT
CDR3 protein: CASSQEGQGSNQPQHF

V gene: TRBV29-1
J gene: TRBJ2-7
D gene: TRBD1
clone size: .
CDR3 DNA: TGCAGCGTTGCACAGGGGGGATACGAGCAGTACTTC
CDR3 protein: CSVAQGGYEQYF

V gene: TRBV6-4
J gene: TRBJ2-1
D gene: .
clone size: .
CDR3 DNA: TGTGCCAGCAGAGGGAGCGGCTACAATGAGCAGTTCTTC
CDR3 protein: CASRGSGYNEQFF

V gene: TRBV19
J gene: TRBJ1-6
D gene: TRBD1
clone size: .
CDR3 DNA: TGTGCCAGTAGTCCCCGGGACAGGGTACATTCACCCCTCCACTTT
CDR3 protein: CASSPRDRVHSPLHF

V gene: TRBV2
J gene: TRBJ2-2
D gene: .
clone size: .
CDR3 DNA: TGTGCCAGCAGTCCCGTCGACACCGGGGAGCTGTTTTTT
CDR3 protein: CASSPVDTGELFF

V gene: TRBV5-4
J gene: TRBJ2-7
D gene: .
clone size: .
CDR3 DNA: TGTGCCAGCAGCTTGGGTGCGGATTCCGACTACGAGCAGTACTTC
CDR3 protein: CASSLGADSDYEQYF

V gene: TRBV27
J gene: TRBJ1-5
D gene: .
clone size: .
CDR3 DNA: TGTGCCAGCAGTCCCACCAGGGTTCAGCCCCAGCATTTT
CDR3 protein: CASSPTRVQPQHF

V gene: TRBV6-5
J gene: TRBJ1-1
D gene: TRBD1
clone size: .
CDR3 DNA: TGTGCCAGCAGTTGGGACAGGGCGGACACTGAAGCTTTCTTT
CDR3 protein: CASSWDRADTEAFF

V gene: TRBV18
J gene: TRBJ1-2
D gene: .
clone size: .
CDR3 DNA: TGTGCCAGCTCACCGGGCAGCTATGGCTACACCTTC
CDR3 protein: CASSPGSYGYTF

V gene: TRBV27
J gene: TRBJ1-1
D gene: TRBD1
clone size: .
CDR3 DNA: TGTGCCAGCATCGATAGGGCCGGGACAGACACTGAAGCTTTCTTT
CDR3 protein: CASIDRAGTDTEAFF

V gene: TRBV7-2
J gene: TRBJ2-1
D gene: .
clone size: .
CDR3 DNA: TGTGCCAGCAGCTTAGGGCTGGCGGGTCCGAGCTCCTACAATGAGCAGTTCTTC
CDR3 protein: CASSLGLAGPSSYNEQFF

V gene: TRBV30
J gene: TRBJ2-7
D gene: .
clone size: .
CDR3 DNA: TGTGCCTGGAGTGTCCAACAGGGTTACGAGCAGTACTTC
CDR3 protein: CAWSVQQGYEQYF

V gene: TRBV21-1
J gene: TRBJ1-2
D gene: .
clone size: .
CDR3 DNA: TGTGCCAGCAGCAAAGGTCGTATAACAGGGTCAGGCTACACCTTC
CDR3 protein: CASSKGRITGSGYTF

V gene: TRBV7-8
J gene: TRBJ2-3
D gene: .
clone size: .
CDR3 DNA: TGTGCCAGCCGTAGGGGAGGGGGTCTTGTTACGCAGTATTTT
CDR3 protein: CASRRGGGLVTQYF